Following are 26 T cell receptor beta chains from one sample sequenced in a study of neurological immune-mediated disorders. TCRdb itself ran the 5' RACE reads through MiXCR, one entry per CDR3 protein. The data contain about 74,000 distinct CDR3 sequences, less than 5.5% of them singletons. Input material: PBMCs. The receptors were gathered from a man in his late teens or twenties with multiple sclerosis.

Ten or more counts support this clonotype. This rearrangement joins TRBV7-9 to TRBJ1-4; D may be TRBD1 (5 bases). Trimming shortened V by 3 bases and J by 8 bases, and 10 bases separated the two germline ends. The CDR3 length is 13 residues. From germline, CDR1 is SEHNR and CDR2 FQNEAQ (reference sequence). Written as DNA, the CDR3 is TGTGCCAGCAGCTTCCAGGGCCAGGAAAAACTGTTTTTT. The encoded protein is CASSFQGQEKLFF.

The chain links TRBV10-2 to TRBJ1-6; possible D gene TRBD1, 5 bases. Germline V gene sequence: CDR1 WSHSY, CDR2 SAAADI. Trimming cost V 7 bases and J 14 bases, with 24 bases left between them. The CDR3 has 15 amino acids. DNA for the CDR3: TGCGCCAGCACCATAAGACAGCTACCTCTAGGTTCCCTCCACTTT. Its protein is CASTIRQLPLGSLHF.

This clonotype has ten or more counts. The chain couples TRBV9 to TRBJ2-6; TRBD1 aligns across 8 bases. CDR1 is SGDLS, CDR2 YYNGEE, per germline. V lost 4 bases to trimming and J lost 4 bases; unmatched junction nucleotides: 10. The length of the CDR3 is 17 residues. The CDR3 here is CASSFSGTGGGANVLTF. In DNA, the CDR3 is TGTGCCAGCAGCTTCAGTGGGACAGGTGGGGGGGCCAACGTCCTGACTTTC.

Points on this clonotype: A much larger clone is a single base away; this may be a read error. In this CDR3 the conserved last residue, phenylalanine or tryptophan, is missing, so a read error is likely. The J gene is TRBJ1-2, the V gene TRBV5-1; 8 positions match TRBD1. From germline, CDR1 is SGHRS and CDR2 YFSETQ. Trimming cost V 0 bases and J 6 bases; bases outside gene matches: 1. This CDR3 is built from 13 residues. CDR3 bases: TGCGCCAGCAGCTTGGAGGGACAGGATGGCTACACCATC. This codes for CASSLEGQDGYTI.

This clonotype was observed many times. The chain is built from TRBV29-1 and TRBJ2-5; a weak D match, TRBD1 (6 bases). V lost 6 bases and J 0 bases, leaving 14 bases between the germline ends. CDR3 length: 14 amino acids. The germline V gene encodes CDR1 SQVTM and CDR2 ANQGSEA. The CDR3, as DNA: TGCAGCGTCAGAACGGACAGTAACCAAGAGACCCAGTACTTC. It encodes CSVRTDSNQETQYF.

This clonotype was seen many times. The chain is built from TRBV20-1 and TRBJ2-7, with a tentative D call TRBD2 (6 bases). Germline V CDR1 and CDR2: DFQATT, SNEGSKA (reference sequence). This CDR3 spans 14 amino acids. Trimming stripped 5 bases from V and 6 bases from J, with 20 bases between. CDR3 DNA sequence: TGCAGTGCTCGGGGCGGCGGGGCCCCTGGCGAGCAGTACTTC. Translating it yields CSARGGGAPGEQYF.

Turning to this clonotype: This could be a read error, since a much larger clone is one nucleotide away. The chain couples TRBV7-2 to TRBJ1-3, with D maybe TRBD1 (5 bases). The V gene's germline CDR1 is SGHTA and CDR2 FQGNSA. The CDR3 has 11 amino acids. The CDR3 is CASRSGVVWDF. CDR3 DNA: TGTGCCAGCAGATCGGGGGTGGTGTGGGACTTT.

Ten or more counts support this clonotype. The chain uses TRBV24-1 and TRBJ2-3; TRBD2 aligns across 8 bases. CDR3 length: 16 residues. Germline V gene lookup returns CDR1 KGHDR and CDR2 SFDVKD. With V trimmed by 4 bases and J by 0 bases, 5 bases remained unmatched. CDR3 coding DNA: TGTGCCACCAGTGACCCAACTAGCGGTAGCACAGATACGCAGTATTTT. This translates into CATSDPTSGSTDTQYF.

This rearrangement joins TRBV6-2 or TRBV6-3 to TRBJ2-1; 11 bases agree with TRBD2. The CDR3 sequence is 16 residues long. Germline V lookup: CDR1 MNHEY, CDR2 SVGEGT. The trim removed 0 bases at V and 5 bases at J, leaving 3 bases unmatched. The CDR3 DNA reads TGTGCCAGCAGTTACTCACTAGCGGGGGCAAACAATGAGCAGTTCTTC. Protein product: CASSYSLAGANNEQFF.

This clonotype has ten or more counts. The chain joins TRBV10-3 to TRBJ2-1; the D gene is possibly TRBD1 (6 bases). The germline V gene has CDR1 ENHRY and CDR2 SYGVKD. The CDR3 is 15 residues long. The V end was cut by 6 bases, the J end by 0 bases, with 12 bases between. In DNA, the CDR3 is TGTGCCATCAGAACAGGGTCGGGCTCCTACAATGAGCAGTTCTTC. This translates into CAIRTGSGSYNEQFF.

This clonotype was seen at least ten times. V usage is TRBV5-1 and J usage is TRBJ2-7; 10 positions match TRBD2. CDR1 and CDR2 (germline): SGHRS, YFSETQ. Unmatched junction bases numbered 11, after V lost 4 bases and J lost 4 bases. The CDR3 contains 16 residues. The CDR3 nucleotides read TGCGCCAGCAGCCCTCCGGGGCTAGCGGGAGAATACGAGCAGTACTTC. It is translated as CASSPPGLAGEYEQYF.

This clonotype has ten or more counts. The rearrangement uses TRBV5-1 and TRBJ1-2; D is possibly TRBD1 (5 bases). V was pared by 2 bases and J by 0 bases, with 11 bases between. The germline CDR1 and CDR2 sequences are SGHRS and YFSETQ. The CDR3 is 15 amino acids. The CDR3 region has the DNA TGCGCCAGCAGCTTTTCGGGGGAACCTAACTATGGCTACACCTTC. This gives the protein CASSFSGEPNYGYTF.

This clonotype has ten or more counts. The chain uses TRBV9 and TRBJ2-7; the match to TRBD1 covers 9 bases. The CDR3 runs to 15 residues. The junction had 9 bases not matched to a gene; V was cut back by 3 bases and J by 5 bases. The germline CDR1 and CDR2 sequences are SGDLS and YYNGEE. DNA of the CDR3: TGTGCCAGCAGCGAGGCGGACAGGGGCGGGGACGAGCAGTACTTC. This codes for CASSEADRGGDEQYF.

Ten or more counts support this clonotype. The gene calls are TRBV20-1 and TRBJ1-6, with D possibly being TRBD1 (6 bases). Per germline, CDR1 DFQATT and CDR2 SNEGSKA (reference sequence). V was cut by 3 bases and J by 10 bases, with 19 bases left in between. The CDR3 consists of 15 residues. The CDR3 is CSARPQGTWGSPLHF. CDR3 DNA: TGCAGTGCTAGGCCGCAGGGGACCTGGGGATCACCCCTCCACTTT.

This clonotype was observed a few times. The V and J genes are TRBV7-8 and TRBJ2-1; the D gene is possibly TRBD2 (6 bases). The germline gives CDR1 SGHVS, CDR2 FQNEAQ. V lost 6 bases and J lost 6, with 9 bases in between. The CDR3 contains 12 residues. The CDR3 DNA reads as TGTGCCAGCAGACTAGCAGGCAATGAGCAGTTCTTC. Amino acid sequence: CASRLAGNEQFF.

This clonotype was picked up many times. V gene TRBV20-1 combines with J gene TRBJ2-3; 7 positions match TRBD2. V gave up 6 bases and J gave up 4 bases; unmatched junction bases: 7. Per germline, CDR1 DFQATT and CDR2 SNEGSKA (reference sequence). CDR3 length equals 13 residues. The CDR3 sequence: CSAGGGNADTQYF. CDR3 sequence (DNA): TGCAGTGCCGGGGGAGGGAATGCAGATACGCAGTATTTT.

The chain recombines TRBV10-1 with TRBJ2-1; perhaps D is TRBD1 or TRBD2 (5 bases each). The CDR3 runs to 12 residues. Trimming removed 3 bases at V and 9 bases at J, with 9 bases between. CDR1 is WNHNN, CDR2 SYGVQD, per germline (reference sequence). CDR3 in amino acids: CASSDPGGEQFF. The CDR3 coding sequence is TGCGCCAGCAGTGATCCTGGGGGTGAGCAGTTCTTC.

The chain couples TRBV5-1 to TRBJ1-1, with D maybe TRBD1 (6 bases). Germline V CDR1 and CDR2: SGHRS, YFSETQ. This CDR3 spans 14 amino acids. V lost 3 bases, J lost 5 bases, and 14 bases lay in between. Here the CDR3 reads CASSSGAGGTEAFF. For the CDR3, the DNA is TGCGCCAGCAGCTCGGGGGCTGGGGGTACTGAAGCTTTCTTT. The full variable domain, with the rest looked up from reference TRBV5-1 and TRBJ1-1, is KAGVTQTPRYLIKTRGQQVTLSCSPISGHRSVSWYQQTPGQGLQFLFEYFSETQRNKGNFPGRFSGRQFSNSRSEMNVSTLELGDSALYLCASSSGAGGTEAFFGQGTRLTVV.

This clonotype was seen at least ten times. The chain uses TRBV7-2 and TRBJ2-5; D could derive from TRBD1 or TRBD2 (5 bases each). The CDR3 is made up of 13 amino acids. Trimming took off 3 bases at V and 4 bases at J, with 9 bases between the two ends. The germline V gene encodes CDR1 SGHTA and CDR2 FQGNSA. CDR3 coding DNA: TGTGCCAGCAGCTTCGGTGGGGGAGAGACCCAGTACTTC. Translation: CASSFGGGETQYF. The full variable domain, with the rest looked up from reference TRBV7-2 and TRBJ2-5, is GAGVSQSPSNKVTEKGKDVELRCDPISGHTALYWYRQSLGQGLEFLIYFQGNSAPDKSGLPSDRFSAERTGGSVSTLTIQRTQQEDSAVYLCASSFGGGETQYFGPGTRLLVL.

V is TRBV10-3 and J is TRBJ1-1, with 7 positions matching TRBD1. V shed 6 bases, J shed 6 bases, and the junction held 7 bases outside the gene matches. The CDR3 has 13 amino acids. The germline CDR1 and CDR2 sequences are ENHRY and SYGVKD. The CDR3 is CAIRDRSQAEAFF. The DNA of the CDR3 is TGTGCCATCAGGGACAGGTCTCAGGCTGAAGCTTTCTTT.

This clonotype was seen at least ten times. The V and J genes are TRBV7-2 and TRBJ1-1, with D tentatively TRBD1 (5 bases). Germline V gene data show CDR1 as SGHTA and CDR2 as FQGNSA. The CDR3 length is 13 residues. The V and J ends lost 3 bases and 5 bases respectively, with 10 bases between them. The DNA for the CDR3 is TGTGCCAGCAGCTTGGCCAGGGAGACTGAAGCTTTCTTT. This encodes CASSLARETEAFF.

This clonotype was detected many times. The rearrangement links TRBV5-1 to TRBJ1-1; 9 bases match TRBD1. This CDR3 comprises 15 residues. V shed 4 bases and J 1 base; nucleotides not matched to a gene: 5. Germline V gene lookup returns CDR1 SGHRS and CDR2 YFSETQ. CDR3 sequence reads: CASSAPGQGNTEAFF. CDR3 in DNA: TGCGCCAGCAGCGCCCCGGGACAGGGGAACACTGAAGCTTTCTTT.

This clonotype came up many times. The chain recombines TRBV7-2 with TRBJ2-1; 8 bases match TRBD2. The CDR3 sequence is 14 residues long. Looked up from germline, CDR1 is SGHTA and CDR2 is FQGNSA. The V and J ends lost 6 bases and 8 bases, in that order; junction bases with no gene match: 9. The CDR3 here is CASRLLAGHDEQFF. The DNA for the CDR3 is TGTGCCAGCAGACTTTTAGCGGGACACGATGAGCAGTTCTTC.

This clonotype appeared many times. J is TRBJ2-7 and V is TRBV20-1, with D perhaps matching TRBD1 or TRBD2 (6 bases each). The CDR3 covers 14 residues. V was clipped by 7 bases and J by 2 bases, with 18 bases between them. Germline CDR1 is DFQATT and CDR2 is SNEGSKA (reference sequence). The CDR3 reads CSVRGGTQAYEQYF. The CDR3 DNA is TGCAGTGTTCGAGGAGGGACACAGGCCTACGAGCAGTACTTC.

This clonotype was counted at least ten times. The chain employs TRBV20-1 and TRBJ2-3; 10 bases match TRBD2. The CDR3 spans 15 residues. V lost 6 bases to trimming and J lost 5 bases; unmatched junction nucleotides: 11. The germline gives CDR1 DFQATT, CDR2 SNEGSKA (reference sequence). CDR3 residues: CSATRAASGGDTQYF. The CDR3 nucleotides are TGCAGTGCGACCCGGGCCGCTAGCGGGGGAGATACGCAGTATTTT.

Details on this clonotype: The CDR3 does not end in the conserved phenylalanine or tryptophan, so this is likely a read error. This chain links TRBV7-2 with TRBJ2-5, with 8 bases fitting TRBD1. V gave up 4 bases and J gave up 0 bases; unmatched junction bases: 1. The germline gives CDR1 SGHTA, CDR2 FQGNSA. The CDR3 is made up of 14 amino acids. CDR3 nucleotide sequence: TGTGCCAGCAGCTGGGACAGGAACCAAGAGACCCAGTACAAC. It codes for CASSWDRNQETQYN.